The 18 T cell receptor beta chains presented below share a single source sample, sequenced in a study of cytomegalovirus exposure and HLA in healthy donors. Primers: 60 Vbeta forward and 13 Jbeta reverse. TCRdb's copy holds only in-frame clones and misses some; the assay was immunoSEQ multiplex PCR. The table includes 150,000 or so clones, less than 75% detected once. Sequenced input: PBMCs. Source of these receptors: a girl aged 10-17 years in good health and CMV-seronegative.

This rearrangement joins TRBV7-2 to TRBJ1-4; the D is unclear. This CDR3 is 14 amino acids long. Trimming stripped 5 bases from V and 2 bases from J, with 9 bases between. Germline V CDR1 and CDR2: SGHTA, FQGNSA. This CDR3 is CASSKRVTNEKLFF. The CDR3 DNA reads TGTGCCAGCAGCAAGAGGGTGACTAATGAAAAACTGTTTTTT.

This chain uses TRBV5-4 with TRBJ2-3; TRBD2 matches at 7 bases. Germline values: CDR1 SGHNT, CDR2 YYREEE (reference sequence). The CDR3 loop spans 17 amino acids. V lost 2 bases to trimming and J lost 1 base; unmatched junction nucleotides: 10. The CDR3 here is CASSFGLTSGGTDTQYF. The CDR3 coding sequence is TGTGCCAGCAGCTTCGGACTTACCAGCGGGGGCACAGATACGCAGTATTTT.

This clone has just a few counts. The chain employs TRBV6-1 and TRBJ1-1; 10 nucleotides line up with TRBD1. The ends lost 4 bases at V and 5 bases at J; junction bases unmatched: 7. The CDR3 spans 15 residues. Germline V gene data show CDR1 as MNHNS and CDR2 as SASEGT. CDR3 DNA: TGTGCCAGCAGTGGTACCGGGACAGGGGAAACTGAAGCTTTCTTT. The encoded protein is CASSGTGTGETEAFF.

The chain carries TRBV9 and TRBJ2-2; D possibly corresponds to TRBD1 (5 bases). Germline assignment: CDR1 SGDLS and CDR2 YYNGEE. The CDR3 spans 15 residues. The V and J ends lost 3 bases and 4 bases respectively, with 13 bases between them. The CDR3 loop is CASSDTGSGTGELFF. Written as DNA, the CDR3 is TGTGCCAGCAGCGATACAGGATCGGGCACCGGGGAGCTGTTTTTT.

Of note for this clone: At one end, the junction sequence differs from germline, possibly due to a read error. The chain carries TRBV6-5 and TRBJ2-2; D not resolved. The CDR3 totals 13 residues. Germline CDR1 reads MNHEY; CDR2 reads SVGAGI. The CDR3 region has the DNA TGTGCTAGCAGGTTCTTGGCAACCGGGGAGCTGTTTTTT. Translated, it gives CASRFLATGELFF.

V gene TRBV6-1 combines with J gene TRBJ1-1, with no clear D. Trimming took off 6 bases at V and 11 bases at J, with 25 bases between the two ends. The CDR3 is made up of 15 amino acids. Germline V CDR1 and CDR2: MNHNS, SASEGT. As DNA, the CDR3 is TGTGCCAGCAGCCTCGGTCTGGGCCTATCTACCACCGCTTTCTTT. Its protein is CASSLGLGLSTTAFF.

This clone was observed a single time. The chain combines TRBV6-1 with TRBJ2-1; 9 nucleotides line up with TRBD1. CDR3 size: 15 residues. After removal of 3 bases from V and 5 bases from J, the junction contained 5 bases not matched to a gene. CDR1 and CDR2 from the germline V gene are MNHNS and SASEGT. CDR3 loop: CASSETGGSHNEQFF. CDR3 sequence (DNA): TGTGCCAGCAGTGAGACAGGGGGTTCACACAATGAGCAGTTCTTC.

V usage is TRBV2 and J usage is TRBJ2-7, with D possibly being TRBD1 (5 bases). This CDR3 has 11 residues. V dropped 7 bases and J dropped 4 bases, with 8 bases sitting between them. Germline V CDR1 and CDR2: SNHLY, FYNNEI. The CDR3 reads CASKSGYEQYF. The CDR3 DNA sequence: TGTGCCAGCAAGTCAGGGTACGAGCAGTACTTC.

In regard to this clone: An end of the junction differs from the germline gene, which may be a read error. The chain links TRBV19 to TRBJ1-1; TRBD1 matches 10 bases. The length of the CDR3 is 16 residues. Germline V gives CDR1 LNHDA, CDR2 SQIVND (reference sequence). The CDR3 nucleotides read TGTGCCAGGCCCCGGGACAGGGGCCCCCTGAAGACTGAAGCTTTCTTT. This gives the protein CARPRDRGPLKTEAFF.

The DNA of the CDR3 is TGTGCCAGCAGCTTCGGGACTAGCCTATACCAAGAGACCCAGTACTTC. It translates to CASSFGTSLYQETQYF. The J gene is TRBJ2-5, the V gene TRBV7-9, with 9 positions matching TRBD2. The V gene's germline CDR1 is SEHNR and CDR2 FQNEAQ (reference sequence). V shed 3 bases, J shed 0 bases, and the junction held 5 bases outside the gene matches. This CDR3 is 16 amino acids long. The full variable domain, its missing parts supplied by reference TRBV7-9 and TRBJ2-5, is DTGVSQNPRHKITKRGQNVTFRCDPISEHNRLYWYRQTLGQGPEFLTYFQNEAQLEKSRLLSDRFSAERPKGSFSTLEIQRTEQGDSAMYLCASSFGTSLYQETQYFGPGTRLLVL.

The chain carries TRBV6-6 and TRBJ1-3; possible D gene TRBD1, 5 bases. Germline assignment: CDR1 MNHNY and CDR2 SVGAGI (reference sequence). V was pared by 6 bases and J by 3 bases, with 15 bases between. The CDR3 totals 15 residues. The DNA for the CDR3 is TGTGCCAGCAGAACCCGAGAGGGACTTGGAAACACCATATATTTT. Its protein product is CASRTREGLGNTIYF.

This chain uses TRBV5-6 with TRBJ2-5; 7 nucleotides align to TRBD2. The J segment lost 4 bases and the V segment lost 5 bases, leaving 11 bases of the junction unmatched. The CDR3 length is 15 residues. Per the germline V gene, CDR1 is SGHDT and CDR2 is YYEEEE. The CDR3 nucleotides read TGTGCCAGCAGGCCGACTAGCTTAGGGAGAGAGACCCAGTACTTC. Protein product: CASRPTSLGRETQYF.

The V and J genes are TRBV6-1 and TRBJ2-5, with no clear D. CDR1 and CDR2 from the germline V gene are MNHNS and SASEGT. Trimming stripped 2 bases from V and 5 bases from J, with 15 bases between. CDR3 length: 15 amino acids. The CDR3 region is CASSENPAGRETQYF. The DNA of the CDR3 is TGTGCCAGCAGTGAAAACCCGGCAGGCCGGGAGACCCAGTACTTC.

The chain carries TRBV28 and TRBJ1-1; 8 bases fit TRBD1. This CDR3 is built from 16 residues. After removal of 3 bases from V and 1 base from J, the junction contained 7 bases not matched to a gene. Germline CDR1 reads MDHEN; CDR2 reads SYDVKM. The CDR3 sequence is CASSFNSGTGNTEAFF. CDR3 nucleotides: TGTGCCAGCAGTTTTAATTCCGGGACAGGGAACACTGAAGCTTTCTTT.

This clone was detected only a few times. The chain employs TRBV30 and TRBJ2-1, with D possibly matching TRBD2 (7 bases). This CDR3 is built from 11 residues. The ends were cut back, 5 bases at V and 11 bases at J, with 13 bases in the middle. Germline CDR1 reads GTSNPN; CDR2 reads SVGIG (reference sequence). Written as DNA, the CDR3 is TGTGCCTGGGCCGCGGGGGCTAAGCAGTTCTTC. Its translation: CAWAAGAKQFF.

The chain employs TRBV5-1 and TRBJ2-7; TRBD1 agrees at 8 bases. This CDR3 is 15 amino acids long. With V trimmed by 4 bases and J by 3 bases, 9 bases remained unmatched. The germline gives CDR1 SGHRS, CDR2 YFSETQ. CDR3 bases: TGCGCCAGCAGCGGGGGACAGGCGAATAGCTACGAGCAGTACTTC. Translating gives CASSGGQANSYEQYF.

The gene calls are TRBV5-1 and TRBJ1-1, with 7 bases fitting TRBD1. This CDR3 comprises 15 residues. In germline, CDR1 is SGHRS, CDR2 YFSETQ. V was pared by 7 bases and J by 4 bases, with 13 bases of the junction left unmatched. CDR3 sequence reads: CASSEVRGIGTEAFF. The CDR3 DNA reads TGCGCCAGCTCGGAGGTCAGGGGGATCGGCACTGAAGCTTTCTTT. Full variable domain (missing parts from reference TRBV5-1 and TRBJ1-1): KAGVTQTPRYLIKTRGQQVTLSCSPISGHRSVSWYQQTPGQGLQFLFEYFSETQRNKGNFPGRFSGRQFSNSRSEMNVSTLELGDSALYLCASSEVRGIGTEAFFGQGTRLTVV.

For the CDR3, the DNA is TGTGCCAGTAGCCCCACCTGGACTGCCAAAAACATTCAGTACTTC. The encoded protein is CASSPTWTAKNIQYF. The chain employs TRBV19 and TRBJ2-4; a weak D match, TRBD2 (5 bases). CDR3 length: 15 residues. Per germline, CDR1 LNHDA and CDR2 SQIVND (reference sequence). V lost 6 bases and J lost 1, with 13 bases in between.